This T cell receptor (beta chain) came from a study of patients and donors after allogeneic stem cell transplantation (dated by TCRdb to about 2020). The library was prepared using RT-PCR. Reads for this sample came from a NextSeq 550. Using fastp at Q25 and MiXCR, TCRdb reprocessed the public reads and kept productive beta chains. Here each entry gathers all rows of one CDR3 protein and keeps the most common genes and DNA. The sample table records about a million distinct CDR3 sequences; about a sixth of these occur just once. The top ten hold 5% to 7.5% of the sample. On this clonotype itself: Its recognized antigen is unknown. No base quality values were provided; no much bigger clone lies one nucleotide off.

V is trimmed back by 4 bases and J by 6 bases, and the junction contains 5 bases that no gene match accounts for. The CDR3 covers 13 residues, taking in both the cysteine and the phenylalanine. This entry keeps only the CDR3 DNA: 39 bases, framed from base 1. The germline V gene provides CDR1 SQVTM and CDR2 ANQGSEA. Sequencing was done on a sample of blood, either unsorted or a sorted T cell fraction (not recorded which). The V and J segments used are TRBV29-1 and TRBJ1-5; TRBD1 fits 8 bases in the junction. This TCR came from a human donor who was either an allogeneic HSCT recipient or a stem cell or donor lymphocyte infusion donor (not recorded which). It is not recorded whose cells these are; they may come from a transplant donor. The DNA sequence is TGCAGCGTTGTCACAGACAGGGGTCAGCCCCAGCATTTT. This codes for CSVVTDRGQPQHF.